This T cell receptor beta chain was retrieved from a study of blood T cell repertoires in COVID-19. At the level of the study: The origin of the acute and convalescent COVID-19 samples was the United States, Italy and Spain. T cells, B-cell-depleted T cells, or PBMCs supplied cDNA or gDNA.

Authors' methods: The assay estimated nucleated cells by amplifying reference gene primers. Generated by immunoSEQ multiplex PCR, the TCRdb table keeps only in-frame clones and is missing some. V and J calls and clone size are as listed in that table; D and trimming were resolved from the DNA. This repertoire shows 150,000 to 180,000 clones, 70% to 85% found once; its top ten account for about 29%. This CDR3 is built from 14 residues. The V end lost 1 base, the J end lost 6 bases, and 10 bases lay between the germline ends. Germline V gives CDR1 MNHEY, CDR2 SMNVEV (reference sequence). This sequence joins TRBV27 and TRBJ1-5; D may be TRBD1 (6 bases). Sequencing was done on a sample of peripheral blood. The receptor was derived from a woman aged 60-75 years with acute or convalescent COVID-19. CDR3 DNA: TGTGCCAGCAGTTTATGGGGGCAAGGTCAGCCCCAGCATTTT. This sequence encodes CASSLWGQGQPQHF.